The rows below give T cell receptor beta chains drawn from one sample of a study of shared clonotypes between healthy human individuals. The table came from immunoSEQ multiplex PCR; TCRdb's copy has only in-frame clones and leaves some out. Of hundreds of thousands of clones listed, around four fifths are singletons. The sequenced sample consisted of memory CD4+ T cells sorted from blood. Receptors were obtained from a woman under 40 in good health. CDR3s include the opening cysteine and the closing phenylalanine or tryptophan. The D gene is left open where the match is weak. Clone size is given for some rows only: seen once, a few or many times, or a class if the clone is expanded.

>TRBJ2-5|-|TRBD2|TRBV12-5|13
CASGLWEGETQYF
TGTGCTAGTGGTTTGTGGGAGGGCGAGACCCAGTACTTC
>TRBJ2-2|once|-|TRBV7-8|12
CASSLLAGELFF
TGTGCCAGCAGCTTACTAGCTGGGGAGCTGTTTTTT
>TRBJ1-3|few|-|TRBV29-1|16
CSVEDPHKTSGNTIYF
TGCAGCGTTGAAGATCCCCATAAAACTTCTGGAAACACCATATATTTT
>TRBJ2-5|-|TRBD2|TRBV9|17
CASSVVSGRDGWETQYF
TGTGCCAGCAGCGTAGTTAGCGGGAGGGACGGTTGGGAGACCCAGTACTTC
>TRBJ1-5|-|-|TRBV19|14
CASNRGNSNQPQHF
TGTGCCAGTAATAGGGGTAATAGCAATCAGCCCCAGCATTTT
>TRBJ2-1|-|TRBD2|TRBV12-5|17
CASGPGLAGSHYNEQFF
TGTGCTAGTGGTCCGGGACTAGCGGGCTCCCATTACAATGAGCAGTTCTTC
>TRBJ2-7|-|-|TRBV7-2|12
CASSLETYEQYF
TGTGCCAGCAGCTTAGAAACCTACGAGCAGTACTTC
>TRBJ2-1|-|-|TRBV21-1|12
CATGAGEGEQFF
TGTGCCACAGGGGCGGGAGAAGGCGAGCAGTTCTTC
>TRBJ2-5|-|-|TRBV6-1|14
CASSDSGAGETQYF
TGTGCCAGCAGTGACTCGGGGGCGGGGGAGACCCAGTACTTC
>TRBJ1-2|-|-|TRBV10-3|16
CAISDHRGLTNYGYTF
TGTGCCATCAGTGATCACCGAGGACTAACTAACTATGGCTACACCTTC
>TRBJ2-1|-|-|TRBV5-1|13
CASSADGANEQFF
TGCGCCAGCAGCGCGGACGGTGCCAATGAGCAGTTCTTC
>TRBJ2-1|-|-|TRBV28|13
CASSFELTNEQFF
TGTGCCAGCAGTTTTGAGCTAACCAATGAGCAGTTCTTC
>TRBJ1-5|-|-|TRBV7-6|14
CASSLGPGDQPQHF
TGTGCCAGCAGCTTAGGTCCAGGGGACCAGCCCCAGCATTTT
>TRBJ1-5|many|TRBD1|TRBV2|13
CASSETGETPQHF
TGTGCCAGCAGTGAAACAGGGGAGACGCCCCAGCATTTT
>TRBJ2-2|-|TRBD1|TRBV5-1|16
CASSFGDRGNTGELFF
TGCGCCAGCAGCTTCGGAGACAGGGGGAACACCGGGGAGCTGTTTTTT
>TRBJ1-5|-|-|TRBV28|14
CASFERFQNQPQHF
TGTGCCAGCTTCGAGAGGTTTCAAAATCAGCCCCAGCATTTT
>TRBJ2-1|-|-|TRBV25-1|13
CASSFTGVNEQFF
TGTGCCAGCAGTTTTACGGGAGTCAATGAGCAGTTCTTC
>TRBJ2-7|-|TRBD1|TRBV19|16
CASSISSPGQAYEQYF
TGTGCCAGTAGTATCTCCTCTCCGGGACAGGCCTACGAGCAGTACTTC
>TRBJ1-5|-|-|TRBV5-1|15
CASSLAGLDFQPQHF
TGCGCCAGCAGCTTGGCTGGGTTGGACTTTCAGCCCCAGCATTTT
>TRBJ2-3|few|-|TRBV29-1|14
CSVEGGGAVDTQYF
TGCAGCGTTGAAGGAGGGGGAGCGGTAGATACGCAGTATTTT
>TRBJ1-2|-|TRBD1|TRBV28|16
CASRGDREEGYYGYTF
TGTGCCAGCAGAGGGGACAGGGAAGAGGGCTACTATGGCTACACCTTC
>TRBJ1-1|once|-|TRBV28|12
CASSLGQGKAFF
TGTGCCAGCAGTTTAGGGCAGGGGAAAGCTTTCTTT
>TRBJ2-1|-|-|TRBV21-1|14
CASSKGTRTSEQFF
TGTGCCAGCAGCAAAGGGACCCGGACCAGTGAGCAGTTCTTC
>TRBJ1-2|-|-|TRBV5-1|16
CASSSRQGVNNYGYTF
TGCGCCAGCAGCTCGCGCCAGGGAGTTAATAACTATGGCTACACCTTC
>TRBJ1-1|-|-|TRBV6-1|12
CASTGRGTEAFF
TGTGCCAGCACTGGACGGGGAACTGAAGCTTTCTTT
>TRBJ2-1|-|TRBD2|TRBV28|16
CASSSLTSGSFGEQFF
TGTGCCAGCAGTTCCCTGACTAGCGGCTCCTTCGGTGAGCAGTTCTTC
>TRBJ1-5|once|TRBD1|TRBV5-5|15
CASSTGTGYNQPQHF
TGTGCCAGCAGCACGGGGACAGGGTATAATCAGCCCCAGCATTTT
>TRBJ1-4|few|-|TRBV19|14
CASRKENINEKLFF
TGTGCCAGTAGAAAGGAAAACATTAATGAAAAACTGTTTTTT
>TRBJ2-3|-|-|TRBV7-9|17
CASSLGLRDRSTDTQYF
TGTGCCAGCAGCTTAGGTCTTAGGGACCGTAGCACAGATACGCAGTATTTT
>TRBJ1-1|-|-|TRBV29-1|12
CSGGRMNTEAFF
TGCAGCGGTGGACGCATGAACACTGAAGCTTTCTTT